These T cell receptor beta chains were read from a single sample in a study of immune cell composition in non-small cell lung cancer. Assay: immunoSEQ multiplex PCR; the TCRdb copy retains only in-frame clones and omits some. The sample consists of 5,000 to 5,500 clones, 55% to 75% of them appearing once. Sequenced input: lung tumor tissue. The receptors originated from a human donor with non-small cell lung cancer. The CDR3 runs from the conserved cysteine through the conserved F or W. A D gene is named only where the DNA matches it firmly. The size field is filled for only some rows; it gives once, few, many or a size class.

d_gene | j_gene | abundance | v_gene | CDR3aa | CDR3nt
TRBD2 | TRBJ2-5 | - | TRBV6-5 | CASRLASETQYF | TGTGCCAGTAGACTAGCCTCGGAGACCCAGTACTTC
TRBD2 | TRBJ2-3 | - | TRBV10-3 | CAISEGGAGDTDTQYF | TGTGCCATCAGTGAGGGGGGAGCGGGGGACACAGATACGCAGTATTTT
- | TRBJ2-5 | once | TRBV7-7 | CASSPGGRQTQYF | TGTGCCAGCAGCCCTGGTGGGAGGCAGACCCAGTACTTC
- | TRBJ1-2 | few | TRBV18 | CASSPSREGIYGYTF | TGTGCCAGCTCACCATCTCGGGAGGGGATCTATGGCTACACCTTC
TRBD1 | TRBJ2-7 | - | TRBV18 | CASSPGTDTYEQYF | TGTGCCAGCTCACCCGGGACAGACACCTACGAGCAGTACTTC
- | TRBJ2-6 | - | TRBV5-4 | CASSSGSGANVLTF | TGTGCCAGCAGTTCAGGGTCTGGGGCCAACGTCCTGACTTTC
- | TRBJ1-4 | few | TRBV6-5 | CASSFIGEKLFF | TGTGCCAGCAGTTTCATCGGGGAAAAACTGTTTTTT
- | TRBJ2-7 | few | TRBV4-3 | CASSQEALVVYEQYF | TGCGCCAGCAGCCAAGAAGCACTAGTCGTCTACGAGCAGTACTTC
- | TRBJ2-1 | - | TRBV15 | CATSRRGSGNEQFF | TGTGCCACCAGCAGAAGGGGTTCTGGCAATGAGCAGTTCTTC
- | TRBJ1-1 | - | TRBV4-2 | CASSPTGVEAFF | TGTGCCAGCAGCCCCACGGGGGTTGAAGCTTTCTTT
TRBD1 | TRBJ2-3 | once | TRBV2 | CASRATGGTDTQYF | TGTGCCAGCAGGGCAACAGGGGGCACAGATACGCAGTATTTT
- | TRBJ1-5 | - | TRBV27 | CASSLFYRQINQPQHF | TGTGCCAGCAGTTTATTTTATAGACAGATCAATCAGCCCCAGCATTTT
TRBD2 | TRBJ2-1 | - | TRBV6-4 | CASSDRLRLAGRDEQFF | TGTGCCAGCAGTGACCGGTTGAGACTAGCGGGAAGGGATGAGCAGTTCTTC
TRBD1 | TRBJ2-7 | - | TRBV5-6 | CASSYGTGSNEQYF | TGTGCCAGCAGCTACGGGACAGGGAGCAACGAGCAGTACTTC
- | TRBJ2-7 | few | TRBV6-6 | CASRLGADEQYF | TGTGCCAGCAGGCTAGGGGCGGACGAGCAGTACTTC
- | TRBJ2-3 | - | TRBV5-1 | CASSLEPNTQYF | TGCGCCAGCAGCCTAGAACCGAATACGCAGTATTTT
- | TRBJ2-1 | once | TRBV6-1 | CASSEAEEQFF | TGTGCCAGCAGTGAAGCTGAGGAGCAGTTCTTC
TRBD1 | TRBJ2-7 | - | TRBV29-1 | CSVGGQGALSPYEQYF | TGCAGCGTTGGAGGACAGGGGGCCCTATCGCCCTACGAGCAGTACTTC
- | TRBJ2-1 | - | TRBV7-9 | CASSLEGLPNEQFF | TGTGCCAGCAGCTTGGAGGGACTTCCCAATGAGCAGTTCTTC
- | TRBJ1-1 | - | TRBV6-5 | CASRFQAEAFF | TGTGCCAGCAGGTTCCAGGCTGAAGCTTTCTTT
TRBD2 | TRBJ2-5 | - | TRBV5-4 | CASSFGSWREGRRETQYF | TGTGCCAGCAGCTTTGGGTCGTGGCGGGAGGGCCGGAGAGAGACCCAGTACTTC
TRBD1 | TRBJ2-1 | - | TRBV7-2 | CASSIGQGGFEQFF | TGTGCCAGCAGCATAGGACAGGGGGGCTTTGAGCAGTTCTTC
- | TRBJ2-3 | - | TRBV11-2 | CASSLGASRYTDTQYF | TGTGCCAGCAGCTTAGGGGCTAGCCGATACACAGATACGCAGTATTTT
TRBD2 | TRBJ2-2 | - | TRBV13 | CASSLDPWTSGRAHGELFF | TGTGCCAGCAGCTTAGATCCGTGGACTAGCGGGAGGGCCCACGGGGAGCTGTTTTTT
- | TRBJ2-1 | few | TRBV15 | CATSRTRAEYNEQFF | TGTGCCACCAGCCGTACTAGGGCGGAGTACAATGAGCAGTTCTTC
TRBD1 | TRBJ1-1 | - | TRBV28 | CASGTQGLMNTEAFF | TGTGCCAGCGGAACACAGGGGCTCATGAACACTGAAGCTTTCTTT
TRBD2 | TRBJ2-7 | - | TRBV11-2 | CASSFSGSYEQYF | TGTGCCAGCAGCTTTAGCGGGAGCTACGAGCAGTACTTC
- | TRBJ2-4 | few | TRBV5-1 | CASSPTSTKNIQYF | TGCGCCAGCAGCCCCACATCCACCAAAAACATTCAGTACTTC
- | TRBJ2-5 | - | TRBV5-4 | CASSIRLSHEETQYF | TGTGCCAGCAGCATCCGACTAAGCCATGAGGAGACCCAGTACTTC
- | TRBJ2-7 | - | TRBV11-3 | CASSLSWRGTTYEQYF | TGTGCCAGCAGCTTATCGTGGCGCGGGACCACCTACGAGCAGTACTTC
TRBD1 | TRBJ1-1 | few | TRBV5-4 | CASRLGTANTEAFF | TGTGCCAGCAGGTTAGGGACAGCGAACACTGAAGCTTTCTTT
- | TRBJ2-7 | - | TRBV5-6 | CASSLVTVYEQYF | TGTGCCAGCAGCTTGGTGACAGTCTACGAGCAGTACTTC
- | TRBJ1-3 | - | TRBV28 | CASLLAHGNTIYF | TGTGCCAGCCTTTTAGCACACGGAAACACCATATATTTT
- | TRBJ1-6 | - | TRBV18 | CASSPLQESPLHF | TGTGCCAGCTCACCGCTACAGGAATCACCCCTCCACTTT
TRBD2 | TRBJ2-7 | - | TRBV28 | CASFPSGSSYEQYF | TGTGCCAGCTTCCCAAGCGGGAGCTCCTACGAGCAGTACTTC
- | TRBJ2-1 | - | TRBV12-1 | CASSFPMLLAESSYNEQFF | TGTGCCAGCAGCTTCCCAATGCTTTTAGCGGAGAGCTCCTACAATGAGCAGTTCTTC
- | TRBJ2-3 | - | TRBV5-1 | CASSANSGTSGDTQYF | TGCGCCAGCAGCGCAAACTCCGGGACATCAGGAGATACGCAGTATTTT
TRBD1 | TRBJ2-7 | - | TRBV7-2 | CASSPRGTGPYEQYF | TGTGCCAGCAGCCCAAGGGGGACAGGCCCTTACGAGCAGTACTTC
TRBD2 | TRBJ2-2 | few | TRBV4-2 | CASSQEGRGGANTGELFF | TGTGCCAGCAGCCAAGAGGGTCGGGGAGGGGCGAACACCGGGGAGCTGTTTTTT
- | TRBJ2-7 | - | TRBV5-1 | CASSWADPGGEQYF | TGCGCCAGCTCTTGGGCAGACCCTGGAGGAGAGCAGTACTTC
TRBD2 | TRBJ2-7 | once | TRBV27 | CASSLRGLAGVGKTGQYF | TGTGCCAGCAGTTTAAGGGGACTAGCGGGAGTGGGGAAAACCGGGCAGTACTTC
- | TRBJ1-3 | - | TRBV6-5 | CASSYRRLTSGNTIYF | TGTGCCAGCAGTTACAGAAGACTGACCTCTGGAAACACCATATATTTT
TRBD2 | TRBJ2-7 | - | TRBV7-3 | CASSPNSGRVDEQYF | TGTGCCAGCAGCCCTAATAGCGGGAGGGTTGACGAGCAGTACTTC
TRBD2 | TRBJ2-7 | - | TRBV11-1 | CASSLVTSGLDEQYF | TGTGCCAGCAGCTTGGTGACTAGCGGGTTGGACGAGCAGTACTTC
TRBD2 | TRBJ2-7 | - | TRBV27 | CASSLAAGVSEQYF | TGTGCCAGCAGTTTGGCAGCGGGAGTAAGCGAGCAGTACTTC
- | TRBJ1-2 | - | TRBV5-1 | CASSLTDNYGYTF | TGCGCCAGCAGCCTGACAGACAACTATGGCTACACCTTC
TRBD2 | TRBJ2-7 | - | TRBV28 | CASSFLSGAEEQYF | TGTGCCAGCAGTTTTCTGAGCGGGGCCGAGGAGCAGTACTTC